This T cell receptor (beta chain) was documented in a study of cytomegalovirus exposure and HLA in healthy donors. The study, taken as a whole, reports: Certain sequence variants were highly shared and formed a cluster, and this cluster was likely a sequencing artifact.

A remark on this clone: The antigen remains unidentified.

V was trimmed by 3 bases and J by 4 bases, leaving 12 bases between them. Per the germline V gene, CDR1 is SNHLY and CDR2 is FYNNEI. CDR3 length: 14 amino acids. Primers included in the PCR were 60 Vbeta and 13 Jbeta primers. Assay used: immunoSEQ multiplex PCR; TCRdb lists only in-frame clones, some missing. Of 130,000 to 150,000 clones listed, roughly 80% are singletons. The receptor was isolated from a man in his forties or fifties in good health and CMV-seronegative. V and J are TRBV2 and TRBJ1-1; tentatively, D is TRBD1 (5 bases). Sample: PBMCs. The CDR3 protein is CASSDQGVRTEAFF. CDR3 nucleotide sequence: TGTGCCAGCAGTGATCAAGGGGTTCGCACTGAAGCTTTCTTT.